The rows below give T cell receptor beta chains drawn from one sample of a study of T cell changes during pregnancy in multiple sclerosis. The assay was immunoSEQ multiplex PCR, and TCRdb's table has in-frame clones only and misses some. Of over 50,000 clones listed, 80% to 90% are singletons. Sequences were obtained from peripheral blood from another person, used as feeder cells. Source of these receptors: a human donor whose cells served as feeder cells for cultures in a pregnancy study. The CDR3 runs from the conserved cysteine through the conserved F or W. D genes are given only for firm matches. A clone size is listed for some rows: how often the clone was seen (once, few, many), or a class if it is expanded.

size	V	J	D	DNA	CDR3
few	TRBV4-1	TRBJ1-5	NA	TGCGCCAGCAGCCAAGATGGGCAGGCGCGACAGCCCCAGCATTTT	CASSQDGQARQPQHF
NA	TRBV4-3	TRBJ1-4	NA	TGCGCCAGCAGCCCGAACGGGGTCAGGACTAATGAAAAACTGTTTTTT	CASSPNGVRTNEKLFF
once	TRBV4-2	TRBJ2-7	TRBD1	TGTGCCAGCAGCACGGGACAGGGGATGTACGAGCAGTACTTC	CASSTGQGMYEQYF
once	TRBV5-1	TRBJ2-2	TRBD1	TGCGCCAGCAGCTTGTCAGGGGGCCAGAACACCGGGGAGCTGTTTTTT	CASSLSGGQNTGELFF
NA	TRBV7-9	TRBJ1-1	NA	TGTGCCAGCAGCTCCAGACAGAACACTGAAGCTTTCTTT	CASSSRQNTEAFF
NA	TRBV7-9	TRBJ1-1	TRBD1	TGTGCCAGCAGCCGCCCGGGACAGGGGAACACTGAAGCTTTCTTT	CASSRPGQGNTEAFF
NA	TRBV6-5	TRBJ2-2	TRBD2	TGTGCCAGCAGCCAGGGACTACCGAACACCGGGGAGCTGTTTTTT	CASSQGLPNTGELFF
NA	TRBV5-6	TRBJ2-1	TRBD2	TGTGCCAGCAGCCATTCGTGGGCGGGAGGGGGGCAGTTCTTC	CASSHSWAGGGQFF
NA	TRBV5-4	TRBJ2-1	TRBD2	TGTGCCAGCAGCTCCGCGGGACTAGAGTTAGGGCAGTTCTTC	CASSSAGLELGQFF
NA	TRBV5-4	TRBJ2-7	NA	TGTGCCAGCAGCTTCAGGACCTACGAGCAGTACTTC	CASSFRTYEQYF
NA	TRBV5-1	TRBJ1-1	TRBD1	TGCGCCAGCAGCGTAGGGGACAGGGGCACTGAAGCTTTCTTT	CASSVGDRGTEAFF
NA	TRBV29-1	TRBJ2-1	NA	TGCAGCCCAAAACAGGGTGTGATGAATGAGCAGTTCTTC	CSPKQGVMNEQFF
NA	TRBV19	TRBJ2-7	NA	TGTGCCAGTGCCACAGGTAGCTCCTACGAGCAGTACTTC	CASATGSSYEQYF
once	TRBV28	TRBJ1-5	NA	TGTGCCAGCAGCTTGTGGGGGCAACAGGATCAGCCCCAGCATTTT	CASSLWGQQDQPQHF
NA	TRBV5-6	TRBJ2-3	TRBD2	TGTGCCAGCAGCTTTTCCGGACTAGAAGGCACAGATACGCAGTATTTT	CASSFSGLEGTDTQYF
once	TRBV9	TRBJ2-5	NA	TGTGCCAGCAGCCCAGAGACCGCGGGCCTCCTACGGGAGACCCAGTACTTC	CASSPETAGLLRETQYF
once	TRBV30	TRBJ1-1	NA	TGTGCCTGGAGTGTAAAAAGGGTTAGGAACACTGAAGCTTTCTTT	CAWSVKRVRNTEAFF
NA	TRBV28	TRBJ1-5	NA	TGTGCCAGCAGCTCCGACCTTGGGAGGGAGCCCCAGCATTTT	CASSSDLGREPQHF
NA	TRBV28	TRBJ2-2	NA	TGTGCCAGCAAATCCCGGGTCTTTGTCACCGGGGAGCTGTTTTTT	CASKSRVFVTGELFF
NA	TRBV13	TRBJ2-7	TRBD1	TGTGCCAGCAGCTTAGAAGCCGGGACAGGGCGCTACGAGCAGTACTTC	CASSLEAGTGRYEQYF
NA	TRBV2	TRBJ1-1	NA	TGTGCCAGCACCCCTCGGGGTGAAGCTTTCTTT	CASTPRGEAFF
few	TRBV25-1	TRBJ1-2	NA	TGTGCCAGCAGTGATGGACGGTATGGCTACACCTTC	CASSDGRYGYTF
NA	TRBV6-5	TRBJ2-3	NA	TGTGCCAGCAGTACCCGGGACATCACAGATACGCAGTATTTT	CASSTRDITDTQYF
NA	TRBV18	TRBJ1-1	NA	TGTGCCAGCTCACCGGAGGGGACTGAAGCTTTCTTT	CASSPEGTEAFF
NA	TRBV18	TRBJ2-1	TRBD2	TGTGCCAGCTCACCCGCGTCAGCGGGAGGAAACAATGAGCAGTTCTTC	CASSPASAGGNNEQFF
NA	TRBV6-5	TRBJ1-1	NA	TGTGCCAGCAGGAGGGACGGGTGGGACGGCACTGAAGCTTTCTTT	CASRRDGWDGTEAFF
NA	TRBV7-3	TRBJ2-7	TRBD2	TGTGCCAGCAGCTTAGGCTCTAGCGGGAGGGCACGGGACGAGCAGTACTTC	CASSLGSSGRARDEQYF
NA	TRBV2	TRBJ1-4	TRBD1	TGTGCCAGCAGTGCCTGGGACAGGATAGGTGAAAAACTGTTTTTT	CASSAWDRIGEKLFF
NA	TRBV6-5	TRBJ1-1	NA	TGTGCCAGCAGTTCCGCCCGACAGAATGAAGCTTTCTTT	CASSSARQNEAFF
once	TRBV18	TRBJ1-1	NA	TGTGCCAGCTCCCTTCCAGGGAACACTGAAGCTTTCTTT	CASSLPGNTEAFF
NA	TRBV13	TRBJ2-5	NA	TGTGCCAGCAGCTTAGACCTTGGGGAGACCCAGTACTTC	CASSLDLGETQYF
NA	TRBV27	TRBJ1-2	NA	TGTGCCAGCAGCCACGACAGATTTCATGGCTACACCTTC	CASSHDRFHGYTF
NA	TRBV19	TRBJ1-2	TRBD1	TGTGCCAGTAGTATAAGGGACAGGGGGATCTATGGCTACACCTTC	CASSIRDRGIYGYTF
NA	TRBV6-5	TRBJ2-7	NA	TGTGCCAGCAGTTACTCATTCACAAATCCTTACGAGCAGTACTTC	CASSYSFTNPYEQYF
once	TRBV4-2	TRBJ2-3	TRBD2	TGTGCCAGCAGCCAAGGGGTGGTAGCGGGAGTATCAGATACGCAGTATTTT	CASSQGVVAGVSDTQYF
NA	TRBV19	TRBJ2-7	TRBD1	TGTGCCAGTAGAAAGGGACAGGGGACCTACGAGCAGTACTTC	CASRKGQGTYEQYF
NA	TRBV5-1	TRBJ1-1	NA	TGCGCCAGCAGCTTGGCCCACGGGACTGAAGCTTTCTTT	CASSLAHGTEAFF
NA	TRBV27	TRBJ2-2	NA	TGTGCCAGCAGTGGGCCGGGGTCCCGCCCCGGGGAGCTGTTTTTT	CASSGPGSRPGELFF
NA	TRBV5-4	TRBJ1-6	NA	TGTGCCAGCAGATTTAAGACTCCAGGGAATTCACCCCTCCACTTT	CASRFKTPGNSPLHF
NA	TRBV29-1	TRBJ1-1	TRBD1	TGCAGCGTTGACGGCAGGGGGCGCGGGGCTGAAGCTTTCTTT	CSVDGRGRGAEAFF
NA	TRBV7-2	TRBJ1-6	TRBD1	TGTGCCAGCAGCCAGGGACAGCTAAATTCACCCCTCCACTTT	CASSQGQLNSPLHF
NA	TRBV5-6	TRBJ2-7	NA	TGTGCCAGCAGCTTGGTGTCTCAGGACAACGAGCAGTACTTC	CASSLVSQDNEQYF
NA	TRBV5-1	TRBJ2-7	NA	TGCGCCAGCAGCTTGGGGGGAACAGACTCTCACGAGCAGTACTTC	CASSLGGTDSHEQYF
NA	TRBV4-1	TRBJ1-4	NA	TGCGCCAGCAGCCAAGAGGAGAGGGAAAAACTGTTTTTT	CASSQEEREKLFF
once	TRBV7-2	TRBJ2-1	TRBD2	TGTGCCAGCAGCCCCTCCGGGACTAGCAGCTACAATGAGCAGTTCTTC	CASSPSGTSSYNEQFF
NA	TRBV28	TRBJ2-1	NA	TGTGCCAGCTACTCCGGGGCCGACTACAATGAGCAGTTCTTC	CASYSGADYNEQFF
NA	TRBV5-4	TRBJ2-6	NA	TGTGCCAGCTTACTCTCTGGGGCCAACGTCCTGACTTTC	CASLLSGANVLTF
NA	TRBV4-2	TRBJ2-5	TRBD2	TGTGCCAGCAGCCAAGTGGGACTAGCGGTCCAAGAGACCCAGTACTTC	CASSQVGLAVQETQYF
NA	TRBV2	TRBJ2-5	NA	TGTGCCAGCAGCCGCGGGGATGGGGAGACCCAGTACTTC	CASSRGDGETQYF
NA	TRBV4-1	TRBJ1-5	NA	TGCGCCAGCAGCCCGACCAGGGCGCGGAGCAATCAGCCCCAGCATTTT	CASSPTRARSNQPQHF
once	TRBV29-1	TRBJ1-1	NA	TGCAGCGCCCGTCGACAGGCTGAGACTGAAGCTTTCTTT	CSARRQAETEAFF
NA	TRBV9	TRBJ2-7	NA	TGTGCCAGCAGCGAGGGGAGCGCATACGAGCAGTACTTC	CASSEGSAYEQYF
NA	TRBV7-8	TRBJ2-7	NA	TGTGCCAGCAGCTTAGACGGAAGGTACGAGCAGTACTTC	CASSLDGRYEQYF
NA	TRBV28	TRBJ2-7	NA	TGTGCCAGCAGTTTCAATTACAGGGCAGAGGACGGCGGTTACTCCTACGAGCAGTACTTC	CASSFNYRAEDGGYSYEQYF
NA	TRBV30	TRBJ1-5	TRBD1	TGTGCCTGGAGGGCGGGAGGGGGCGGCAATCAGCCCCAGCATTTT	CAWRAGGGGNQPQHF